The 12 T cell receptor beta chains presented below share a single source sample, sequenced in a study of molecular identifiers for immune sequencing clone quantification. TCRdb re-analysed the PCR reads in MiXCR, keeping a single row per CDR3 protein. The sample has hundreds of thousands of distinct CDR3 sequences; less than 30% are singletons. Sequenced sample: naive CD8+ T cells from blood, with Jurkat cell RNA spiked in. Subset defined: FACS-sorted CD8+CD4-CCR7+CD45RA+ naive T cells. These receptors all stem from a human donor in good health. Some libraries in this study had Jurkat cell RNA spiked in.

For this clonotype: One base away lies a much larger clone, so this may be a sequencing read error. This chain links TRBV6-2 or TRBV6-3 with TRBJ1-1; TRBD1 aligns across 9 bases. Trimming took 7 bases from V and 3 from J; bases not matched to a gene: 6. The CDR3 contains 14 residues. The germline CDR1 and CDR2 sequences are MNHEY and SVGEGT. The CDR3 sequence: CASNEDRGYTEAFF. CDR3 bases: TGTGCCAGCAACGAAGACAGGGGGTACACTGAAGCTTTCTTT.

Details on this clonotype: Given a much more abundant clone one base away, this may be a read error. This chain joins TRBV7-6 and TRBJ2-5; D gene unclear. From germline, CDR1 is SGHVS and CDR2 FNYEAQ. This CDR3 contains 15 residues. The CDR3 here is CASSPFRPSQATQYF. The CDR3 region has the DNA TGTGCCAGCAGCCCGTTTAGGCCGAGCCAAGCGACCCAGTACTTC.

A note on this clonotype: The junction shows a germline mismatch at one end, possibly a read error. The V and J genes are TRBV29-1 and TRBJ2-3, with 10 bases aligning to TRBD2. The CDR3 sequence is 18 residues long. Germline V CDR1 and CDR2: SQVTM, ANQGSEA. The CDR3 DNA sequence: TGCCGCGTTGAAGATCAAAAAGGGGCTAGCGGGGGATTAGATACGCCGTATTTT. Translating gives CRVEDQKGASGGLDTPYF.

This clonotype showed up many times. This sequence joins TRBV27 and TRBJ1-6; no firm D call. From germline, CDR1 is MNHEY and CDR2 SMNVEV (reference sequence). V shed 3 bases and J shed 10 bases, with 10 bases lying between them. The CDR3 contains 13 residues. The CDR3 loop is CASSFVGSSPLHF. In DNA form, the CDR3 reads TGTGCCAGCAGTTTCGTAGGGTCATCACCCCTCCACTTT.

This clonotype has a count of ten or more. The chain couples TRBV13 to TRBJ2-7; TRBD2 aligns across 9 bases. V shed 3 bases, J shed 5 bases, and the junction held 5 bases outside the gene matches. The CDR3 is 14 amino acids. The V gene's germline CDR1 is PRHDT and CDR2 FYEKMQ (reference sequence). For the CDR3, the DNA is TGTGCCAGCAGCTTGGTAGCGGGGGCCCACGAGCAGTACTTC. This translates into CASSLVAGAHEQYF.

This clonotype was recorded at least ten times. V gene TRBV4-3 combines with J gene TRBJ2-3, with 10 positions matching TRBD1. The length of the CDR3 is 15 residues. Germline CDR1 is LGHNA and CDR2 is YSLEER. Losses at the gene ends were 3 bases for V and 4 bases for J; bases not matched to a gene: 4. The CDR3 sequence: CASSQSGTGADTQYF. The CDR3 DNA sequence: TGCGCCAGCAGCCAGAGTGGGACAGGGGCAGATACGCAGTATTTT.

The genes are TRBV20-1 and TRBJ2-1; TRBD2 matches 13 bases. The CDR3 has 14 amino acids. V lost 6 bases to trimming and J lost 6 bases; unmatched junction nucleotides: 5. From germline, CDR1 is DFQATT and CDR2 SNEGSKA (reference sequence). CDR3 bases: TGCAGTGCCGGGGGACTAGCGGGGCCCAATGAGCAGTTCTTC. Amino acids: CSAGGLAGPNEQFF.

As regards this clonotype: With a much larger clone just one base away, this may be a read error. V and J are TRBV4-1 and TRBJ2-3, with 8 bases identical to TRBD2. This CDR3 contains 19 residues. The germline V gene encodes CDR1 MGHRA and CDR2 YSYEKL. Losses at the gene ends were 5 bases for V and 0 bases for J; bases not matched to a gene: 16. The CDR3 DNA reads as TGCGCCAGCAGCACCCAGGCGCCGGGGGGGCTCCCTAGCACAGATACGCAGTATTTT. Its protein product is CASSTQAPGGLPSTDTQYF.

The chain links TRBV19 to TRBJ1-3; D perhaps matches TRBD1 (5 bases). Germline V gene sequence: CDR1 LNHDA, CDR2 SQIVND (reference sequence). The CDR3 has 15 amino acids. V was shortened by 6 bases and J by 0 bases, with 12 bases between the two germline ends. CDR3 in amino acids: CASSQGTHSGNTIYF. CDR3 nucleotide sequence: TGTGCCAGTAGCCAAGGGACCCACTCTGGAAACACCATATATTTT.

Remarks on this clonotype: This may arise from a read error, as a much more abundant clone is one base away. The conserved phenylalanine or tryptophan normally closing the CDR3 is absent here, so this likely arose from a read error. The genes are TRBV24-1 and TRBJ1-5; no reliable D call. Germline V gives CDR1 KGHDR, CDR2 SFDVKD. V shed 5 bases and J shed 1 base, with 8 bases lying between them. The CDR3 loop spans 14 amino acids. DNA for the CDR3: TGTGCCACCAGTGCTTCGGGGAGCAATCAGCCCCAGCATCTT. Translation gives CATSASGSNQPQHL.

A word on this clonotype: Given a much more abundant clone one base away, this may be a read error. The CDR3 carries no conserved terminal phenylalanine or tryptophan, so it likely arises from a read error. V is TRBV19 and J is TRBJ2-4, with D hard to call. Trimming stripped 1 base from V and 6 bases from J, with 13 bases between. CDR3 size: 15 residues. CDR1 is LNHDA and CDR2 is SQIVND in the germline V gene (reference sequence). CDR3 sequence (DNA): TGTGCCAGTAGTATAGGAAAAGGGCGACTAAACATTCAGTACTAC. Amino acids: CASSIGKGRLNIQYY.

As concerns this clonotype: A read error is possible here, since a much larger clone lies one base away. The CDR3 end shows no conserved phenylalanine or tryptophan, and so a read error is likely. This chain connects TRBV5-3 to TRBJ1-5; D is ambiguous. TRBV5-3 is assigned to the ORF class and has an uncertain function. There are 13 residues in the CDR3. CDR3 sequence (DNA): TGTGCCAGCAGCTTCGGCCAGGATCAGCCCCAGCATCTT. Residues: CASSFGQDQPQHL.